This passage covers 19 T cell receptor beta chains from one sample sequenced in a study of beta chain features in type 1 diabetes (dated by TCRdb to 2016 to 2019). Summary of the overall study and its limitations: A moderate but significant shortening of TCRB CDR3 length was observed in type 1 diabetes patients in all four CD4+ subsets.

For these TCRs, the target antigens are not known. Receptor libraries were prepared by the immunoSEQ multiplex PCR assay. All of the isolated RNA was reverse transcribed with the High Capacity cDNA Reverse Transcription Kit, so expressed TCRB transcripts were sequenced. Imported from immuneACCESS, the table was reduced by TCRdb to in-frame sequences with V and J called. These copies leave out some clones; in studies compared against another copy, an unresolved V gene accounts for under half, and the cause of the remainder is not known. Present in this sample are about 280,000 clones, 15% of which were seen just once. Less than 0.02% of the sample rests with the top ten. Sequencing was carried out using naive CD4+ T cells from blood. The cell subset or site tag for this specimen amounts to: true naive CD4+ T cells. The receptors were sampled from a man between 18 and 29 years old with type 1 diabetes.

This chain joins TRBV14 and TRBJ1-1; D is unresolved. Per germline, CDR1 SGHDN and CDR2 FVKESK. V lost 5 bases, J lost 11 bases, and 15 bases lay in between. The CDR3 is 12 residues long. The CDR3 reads CASSIQRVGAFF. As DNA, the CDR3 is TGTGCCAGCAGCATACAGAGGGTTGGGGCTTTCTTT.

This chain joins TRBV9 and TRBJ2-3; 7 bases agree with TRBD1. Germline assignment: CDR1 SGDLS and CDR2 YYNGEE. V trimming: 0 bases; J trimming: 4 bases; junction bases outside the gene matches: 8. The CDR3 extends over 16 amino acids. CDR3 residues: CASSVVGDRASDTQYF. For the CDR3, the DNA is TGTGCCAGCAGCGTAGTGGGAGACAGGGCCTCAGATACGCAGTATTTT.

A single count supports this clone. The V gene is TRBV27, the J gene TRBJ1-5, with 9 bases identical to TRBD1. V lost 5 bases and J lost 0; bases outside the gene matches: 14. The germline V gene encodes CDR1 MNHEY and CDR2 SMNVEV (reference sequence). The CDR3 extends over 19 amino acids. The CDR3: CASSPTGTGLSYSNQPQHF. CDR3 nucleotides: TGTGCCAGCAGTCCCACCGGGACAGGGTTGTCGTATAGCAATCAGCCCCAGCATTTT.

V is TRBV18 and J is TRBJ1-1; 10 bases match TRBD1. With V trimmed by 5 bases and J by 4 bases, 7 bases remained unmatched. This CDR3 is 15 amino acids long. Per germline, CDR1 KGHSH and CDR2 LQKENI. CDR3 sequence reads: CASSSTGGGGTEAFF. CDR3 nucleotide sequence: TGTGCCAGCTCATCGACAGGGGGCGGGGGCACTGAAGCTTTCTTT.

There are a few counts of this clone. The CDR3 loop is CASSSYGTGVTGELFF. The DNA for the CDR3 is TGTGCCAGCAGCTCTTATGGGACAGGGGTCACCGGGGAGCTGTTTTTT. The rearrangement joins TRBV7-9 to TRBJ2-2; 10 bases map to TRBD1. The CDR3 has 16 residues. V lost 4 bases, J lost 4 bases, and 6 bases stayed unmatched. The germline V gene encodes CDR1 SEHNR and CDR2 FQNEAQ (reference sequence).

The chain's CDR3 is CASADLGTGGVRNTEAFF. CDR3 bases: TGTGCTAGTGCCGATCTCGGGACAGGAGGGGTGAGGAACACTGAAGCTTTCTTT. The J gene is TRBJ1-1, the V gene TRBV12-5; 8 bases are shared with TRBD1. Germline trimming cut 7 bases from V and 1 base from J; bases unmatched to any gene: 17. This CDR3 has 18 amino acids. Germline V gene data show CDR1 as LGHNT and CDR2 as FRNRAP.

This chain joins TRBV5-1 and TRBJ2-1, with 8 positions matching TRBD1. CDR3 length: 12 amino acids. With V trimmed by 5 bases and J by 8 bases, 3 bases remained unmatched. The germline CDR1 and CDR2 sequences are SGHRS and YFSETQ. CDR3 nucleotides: TGCGCCAGCAGTTTGACAGGGGATGAGCAGTTCTTC. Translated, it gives CASSLTGDEQFF.

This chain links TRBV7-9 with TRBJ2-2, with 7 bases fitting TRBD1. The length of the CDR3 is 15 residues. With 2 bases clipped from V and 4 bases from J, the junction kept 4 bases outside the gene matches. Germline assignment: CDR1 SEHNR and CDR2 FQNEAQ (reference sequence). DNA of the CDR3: TGTGCCAGCAGCTTACGACAGGGTGGCACCGGGGAGCTGTTTTTT. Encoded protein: CASSLRQGGTGELFF. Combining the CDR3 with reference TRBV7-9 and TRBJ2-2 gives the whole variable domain DTGVSQNPRHKITKRGQNVTFRCDPISEHNRLYWYRQTLGQGPEFLTYFQNEAQLEKSRLLSDRFSAERPKGSFSTLEIQRTEQGDSAMYLCASSLRQGGTGELFFGEGSRLTVL.

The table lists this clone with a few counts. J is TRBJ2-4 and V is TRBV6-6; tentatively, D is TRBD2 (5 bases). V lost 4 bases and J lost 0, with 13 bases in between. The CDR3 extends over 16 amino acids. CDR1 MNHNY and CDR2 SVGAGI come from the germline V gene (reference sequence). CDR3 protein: CASSLRDEGAKNIQYF. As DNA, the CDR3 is TGTGCCAGCAGTTTACGGGATGAAGGAGCCAAAAACATTCAGTACTTC.

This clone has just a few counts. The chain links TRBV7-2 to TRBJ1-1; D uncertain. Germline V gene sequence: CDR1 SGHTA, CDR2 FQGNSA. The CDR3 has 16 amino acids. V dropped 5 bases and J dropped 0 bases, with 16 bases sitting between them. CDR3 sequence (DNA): TGTGCCAGCAGCAAACGGAGTCCCGGCATGAACACTGAAGCTTTCTTT. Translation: CASSKRSPGMNTEAFF.

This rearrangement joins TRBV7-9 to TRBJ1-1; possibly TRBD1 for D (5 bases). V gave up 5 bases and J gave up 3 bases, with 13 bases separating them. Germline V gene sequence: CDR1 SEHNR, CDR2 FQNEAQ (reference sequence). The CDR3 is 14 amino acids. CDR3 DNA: TGTGCCAGCAGCCCGCAGGGAATCGACACTGAAGCTTTCTTT. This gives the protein CASSPQGIDTEAFF.

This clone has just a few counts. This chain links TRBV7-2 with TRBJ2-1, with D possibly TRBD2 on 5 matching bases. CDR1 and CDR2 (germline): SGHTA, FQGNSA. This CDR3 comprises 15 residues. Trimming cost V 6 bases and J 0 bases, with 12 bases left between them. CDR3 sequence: CASSRSGSSYNEQFF. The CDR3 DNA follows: TGTGCCAGCAGTCGCAGCGGAAGCTCCTACAATGAGCAGTTCTTC. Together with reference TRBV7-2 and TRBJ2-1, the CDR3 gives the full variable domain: GAGVSQSPSNKVTEKGKDVELRCDPISGHTALYWYRQSLGQGLEFLIYFQGNSAPDKSGLPSDRFSAERTGGSVSTLTIQRTQQEDSAVYLCASSRSGSSYNEQFFGPGTRLTVL.

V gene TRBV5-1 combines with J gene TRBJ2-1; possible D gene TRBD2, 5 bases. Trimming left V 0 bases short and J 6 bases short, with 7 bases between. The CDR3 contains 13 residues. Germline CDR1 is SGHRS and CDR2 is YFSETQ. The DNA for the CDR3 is TGCGCCAGCAGCTTGGGAGCGGTCAATGAGCAGTTCTTC. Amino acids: CASSLGAVNEQFF.

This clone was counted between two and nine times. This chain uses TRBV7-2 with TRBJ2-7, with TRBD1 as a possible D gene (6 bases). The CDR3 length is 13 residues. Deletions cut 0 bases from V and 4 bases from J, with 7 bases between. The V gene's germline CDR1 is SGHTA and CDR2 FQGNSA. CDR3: CASSLADSYEQYF. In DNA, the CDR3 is TGTGCCAGCAGCTTAGCGGACAGTTACGAGCAGTACTTC.

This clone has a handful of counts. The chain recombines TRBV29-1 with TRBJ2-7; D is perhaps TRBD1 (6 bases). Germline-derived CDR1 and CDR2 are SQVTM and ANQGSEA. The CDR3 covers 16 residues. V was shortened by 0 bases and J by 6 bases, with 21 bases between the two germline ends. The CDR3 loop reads CSVEDPTGLPPGEQYF. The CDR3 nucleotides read TGCAGCGTTGAAGACCCTACAGGGCTACCCCCCGGCGAGCAGTACTTC.

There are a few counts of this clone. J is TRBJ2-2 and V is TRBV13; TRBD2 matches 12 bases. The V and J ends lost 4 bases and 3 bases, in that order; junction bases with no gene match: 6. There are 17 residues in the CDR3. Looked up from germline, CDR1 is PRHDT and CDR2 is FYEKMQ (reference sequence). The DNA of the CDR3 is TGTGCCAGCAGCTCCCGGACTAGCGGGGAGGACACCGGGGAGCTGTTTTTT. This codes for CASSSRTSGEDTGELFF.

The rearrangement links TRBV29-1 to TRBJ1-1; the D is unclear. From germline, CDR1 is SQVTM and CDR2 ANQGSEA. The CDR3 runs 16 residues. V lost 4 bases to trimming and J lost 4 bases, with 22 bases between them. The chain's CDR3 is CSVGLNLGPEGTEAFF. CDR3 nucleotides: TGCAGCGTTGGACTTAACCTCGGACCCGAGGGCACTGAAGCTTTCTTT. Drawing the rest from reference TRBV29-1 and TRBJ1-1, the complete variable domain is SAVISQKPSRDICQRGTSLTIQCQVDSQVTMMFWYRQQPGQSLTLIATANQGSEATYESGFVIDKFPISRPNLTFSTLTVSNMSPEDSSIYLCSVGLNLGPEGTEAFFGQGTRLTVV.

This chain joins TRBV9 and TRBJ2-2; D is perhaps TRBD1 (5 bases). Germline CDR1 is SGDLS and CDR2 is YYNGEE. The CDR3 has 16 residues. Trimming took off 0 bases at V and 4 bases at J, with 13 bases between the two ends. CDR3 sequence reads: CASSVEGQGSTGELFF. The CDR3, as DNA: TGTGCCAGCAGCGTAGAAGGGCAGGGAAGCACCGGGGAGCTGTTTTTT.

This chain's CDR3 is CSGTSPRAGGQETQYF. The DNA of the CDR3 is TGCAGCGGAACTTCACCACGGGCGGGGGGGCAAGAGACCCAGTACTTC. The chain uses TRBV29-1 and TRBJ2-5; 9 bases fit TRBD2. CDR1 and CDR2 from the germline V gene are SQVTM and ANQGSEA. This CDR3 is 16 amino acids long. J gave up 2 bases and V 7 bases, and 14 bases lay outside the gene matches.